The 4 T cell receptor beta chains reported below all come from one sample, sequenced in a study of blood T cell repertoires in COVID-19. Sequencing was performed with immunoSEQ multiplex PCR; in TCRdb, only in-frame clones are kept and a portion is missing. The sample contains some 330,000 clones, 65% to 90% of which appear only once. The material sequenced was PBMCs or T cells enriched from blood (not recorded which). The receptors were gathered from a man in his thirties or forties who had recovered from COVID-19.

The V and J genes are TRBV11-2 and TRBJ2-3; D perhaps matches TRBD2 (7 bases). V was cut by 7 bases and J by 1 base, with 15 bases left in between. The length of the CDR3 is 15 residues. CDR1 and CDR2 (germline): SGHAT, FQNNGV. The CDR3 spells CASNQWGGGTDTQYF. CDR3 nucleotide sequence: TGTGCCAGCAACCAGTGGGGGGGCGGCACAGATACGCAGTATTTT. Complete variable domain (other parts from reference TRBV11-2 and TRBJ2-3): EAGVAQSPRYKIIEKRQSVAFWCNPISGHATLYWYQQILGQGPKLLIQFQNNGVVDDSQLPKDRFSAERLKGVDSTLKIQPAKLEDSAVYLCASNQWGGGTDTQYFGPGTRLTVL.

The chain couples TRBV5-1 to TRBJ2-2, with 10 bases lining up with TRBD2. Trimming at V came to 0 bases and at J to 0 bases, leaving 2 bases not matched to a gene. This CDR3 contains 17 residues. Germline CDR1 SGHRS, CDR2 YFSETQ. CDR3 residues: CASSLAGTSANTGELFF. The CDR3 nucleotides read TGCGCCAGCAGCTTGGCTGGGACTAGCGCGAACACCGGGGAGCTGTTTTTT.

This clone has a handful of counts. V and J are TRBV30 and TRBJ1-6; the D gene is possibly TRBD1 (5 bases). Germline assignment: CDR1 GTSNPN and CDR2 SVGIG (reference sequence). CDR3 length: 12 amino acids. The CDR3 spells CAYDRANSPLHF. CDR3 in DNA: TGTGCTTATGACAGAGCCAATTCACCCCTCCACTTT.

The chain joins TRBV3-1 (or the pseudogene TRBV3-2) to TRBJ2-7, with 12 bases that match TRBD2. V was clipped by 4 bases and J by 6 bases; unmatched bases: 10. The germline V gene encodes CDR1 LGHDT and CDR2 YNNKEL (reference sequence). The CDR3 runs 16 residues. The CDR3 DNA sequence: TGTGCCAGCAGCCTCACGAGGACTAGCGGGAAAGGCGAGCAGTACTTC. Encoded protein: CASSLTRTSGKGEQYF.